This T cell receptor (beta chain) is from a study of T cell changes during pregnancy in multiple sclerosis. Sequencing was performed with immunoSEQ multiplex PCR; in TCRdb, only in-frame clones are kept and a portion is missing. The sample contains around 110,000 clones, about 90% of which appear only once. CDR3 size: 16 residues. Germline loops: CDR1 KGHSH, CDR2 LQKENI. V shed 1 base and J 6 bases; nucleotides not matched to a gene: 9. The chain recombines TRBV18 with TRBJ1-1; TRBD1 agrees at 9 bases. Material: peripheral blood, obtained before pregnancy. This sequence originates from a female donor with multiple sclerosis, enrolled in a pregnancy study. CDR3: CASSPQTGTGSPEAFF. The CDR3 DNA is TGTGCCAGCTCACCACAGACCGGGACAGGGTCGCCTGAAGCTTTCTTT.